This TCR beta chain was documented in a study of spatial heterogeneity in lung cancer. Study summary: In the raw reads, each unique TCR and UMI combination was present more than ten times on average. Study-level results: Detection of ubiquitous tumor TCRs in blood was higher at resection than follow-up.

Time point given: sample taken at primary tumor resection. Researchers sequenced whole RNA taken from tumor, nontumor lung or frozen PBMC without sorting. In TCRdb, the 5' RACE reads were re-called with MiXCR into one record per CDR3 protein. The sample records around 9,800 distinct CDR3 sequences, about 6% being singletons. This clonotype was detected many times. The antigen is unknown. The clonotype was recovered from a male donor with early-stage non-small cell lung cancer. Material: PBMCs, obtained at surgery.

CDR3 coding DNA: TGTGCCATCAGTCGTGACCTCACCCCCGAGCAGTACTTC. It codes for CAISRDLTPEQYF. The chain has TRBV10-3 and TRBJ2-7; D remains ambiguous. The CDR3 has 13 residues. The germline V gene has CDR1 ENHRY and CDR2 SYGVKD. V was clipped by 5 bases and J by 6 bases, with 14 bases between them.